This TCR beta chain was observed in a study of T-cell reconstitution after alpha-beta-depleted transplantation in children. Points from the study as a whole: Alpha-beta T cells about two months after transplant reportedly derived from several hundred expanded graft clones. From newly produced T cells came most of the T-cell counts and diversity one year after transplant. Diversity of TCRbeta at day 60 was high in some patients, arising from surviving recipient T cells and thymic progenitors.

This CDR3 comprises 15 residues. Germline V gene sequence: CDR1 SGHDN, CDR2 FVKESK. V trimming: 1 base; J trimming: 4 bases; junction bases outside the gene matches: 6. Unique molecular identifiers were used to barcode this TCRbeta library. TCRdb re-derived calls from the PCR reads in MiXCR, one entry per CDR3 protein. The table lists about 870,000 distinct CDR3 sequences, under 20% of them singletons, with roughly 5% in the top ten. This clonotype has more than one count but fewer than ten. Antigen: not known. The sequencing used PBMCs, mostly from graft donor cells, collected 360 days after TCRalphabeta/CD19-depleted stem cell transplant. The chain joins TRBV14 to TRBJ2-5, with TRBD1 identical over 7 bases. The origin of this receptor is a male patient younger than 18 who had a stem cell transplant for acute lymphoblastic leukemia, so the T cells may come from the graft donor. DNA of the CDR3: TGTGCCAGCAGCCAAGCGATGACAGGGCGAGAGACCCAGTACTTC. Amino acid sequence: CASSQAMTGRETQYF.